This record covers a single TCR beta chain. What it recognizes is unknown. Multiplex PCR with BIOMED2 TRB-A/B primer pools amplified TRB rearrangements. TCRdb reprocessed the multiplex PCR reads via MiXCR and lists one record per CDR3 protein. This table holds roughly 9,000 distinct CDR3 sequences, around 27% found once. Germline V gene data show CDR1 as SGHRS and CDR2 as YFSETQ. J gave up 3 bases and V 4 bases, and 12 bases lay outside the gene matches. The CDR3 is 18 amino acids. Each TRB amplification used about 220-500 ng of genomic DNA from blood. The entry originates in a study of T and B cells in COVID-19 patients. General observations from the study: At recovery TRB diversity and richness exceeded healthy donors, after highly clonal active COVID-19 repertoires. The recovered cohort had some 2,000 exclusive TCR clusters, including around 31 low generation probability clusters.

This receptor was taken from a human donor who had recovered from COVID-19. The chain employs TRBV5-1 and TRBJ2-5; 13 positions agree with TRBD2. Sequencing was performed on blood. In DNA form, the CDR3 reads TGCGCCAGCAGCAAGCTCTGGACTAGCGGGAGATTCGAAGAGACCCAGTACTTC. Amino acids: CASSKLWTSGRFEETQYF. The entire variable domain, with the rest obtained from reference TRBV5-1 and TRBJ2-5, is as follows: KAGVTQTPRYLIKTRGQQVTLSCSPISGHRSVSWYQQTPGQGLQFLFEYFSETQRNKGNFPGRFSGRQFSNSRSEMNVSTLELGDSALYLCASSKLWTSGRFEETQYFGPGTRLLVL.